These 17 T cell receptor beta chains were all obtained from the same sample, sequenced in a study of T cells in women clearing cervical HPV infection. Using immunoSEQ multiplex PCR, the repertoire was profiled, and TCRdb retains in-frame clones only, with some absent. Its table records fewer than 30,000 clones. Specimen: blood buffy coat. All receptors come from a woman between 18 and 70 years old with a cervical HPV16 infection that either progressed to CIN3+ or cleared (not recorded which).

About this clone itself: The read comes to an end 3 residues before the CDR3 does, leaving the germline J gene to fill in the end. This rearrangement joins TRBV7-9 to TRBJ2-4, with a possible D match to TRBD2 (6 bases). Germline V CDR1 and CDR2: SEHNR, FQNEAQ (reference sequence). CDR3 length equals 15 residues. The covered CDR3 bases are TGTGCCAGCAGCCGCTCGAGAGAGGGGCAGGAGGGT. Its translation is CASSRSREGQEG. From start to end, the CDR3 is CASSRSREGQEGQYF.

CDR3 DNA (partial): TGTGCCAGCAGCTTAACCGGCGGAGGTTTAAGGTCCTACAATGAG. It translates to CASSLTGGGLRSYNE. The full CDR3 protein reads CASSLTGGGLRSYNEQFF. This chain uses TRBV7-3 with TRBJ2-1; maybe TRBD2 (5 bases). The read ends 3 residues early relative to the CDR3; the germline J gene fills the gap. The CDR3 consists of 18 residues. Germline V gives CDR1 SGHTA, CDR2 FQGTGA. The V and J ends lost 0 bases and 1 base respectively, with 16 bases between them. Full variable domain (rest looked up from reference TRBV7-3 and TRBJ2-1): GAGVSQTPSNKVTEKGKYVELRCDPISGHTALYWYRQSLGQGPEFLIYFQGTGAADDSGLPNDRFFAVRPEGSVSTLKIQRTERGDSAVYLCASSLTGGGLRSYNEQFFGPGTRLTVL.

Of note for this clone: The read finishes 3 residues shy of the CDR3 end, and the germline J gene is used to complete it. The chain has TRBV20-1 and TRBJ2-3; a possible D gene is TRBD2 (6 bases). V lost 7 bases and J 0 bases, leaving 17 bases between the germline ends. CDR3 length equals 15 residues. Germline CDR1 DFQATT, CDR2 SNEGSKA (reference sequence). The sequenced part of the CDR3 DNA is TGCAGTGTAAAAGGTGGGGGGTTTAGCACAGATACG. This codes for CSVKGGGFSTDT. The CDR3 in its entirety is CSVKGGGFSTDTQYF.

Regarding this clone: The observed sequence ends 3 residues before the CDR3 terminus, with the missing tail filled in from the germline J gene. This chain connects TRBV14 to TRBJ2-7; D may be TRBD2 (5 bases). The CDR3 length is 15 residues. Germline-derived CDR1 and CDR2 are SGHDN and FVKESK. Trimming removed 0 bases from V and 6 bases from J, with 15 bases in between. The CDR3 DNA, read in part, is TGTGCCAGCAGCCAAGATTCGGTGAGGGCCCTCGAG. Its translation: CASSQDSVRALE. The entire CDR3 protein reads CASSQDSVRALEQYF.

For this clone: Coverage ceases 3 residues before the CDR3 finishes, and the germline J gene fills in the end. This chain joins TRBV2 and TRBJ1-1, with unresolved D. Germline CDR1 and CDR2: SNHLY and FYNNEI. Deletions cut 10 bases from V and 1 base from J, with 13 bases between. The CDR3 has 13 amino acids. The CDR3 DNA, read in part, is TGTGCCACGACTCGCGGGCAGAACACTGAA. Its translation: CATTRGQNTE. The CDR3 in its entirety is CATTRGQNTEAFF.

Remarks on this clone: The read ends 3 residues shy of where the CDR3 ends; the end is completed using the germline J gene. This sequence joins TRBV7-6 and TRBJ2-1; tentative D call: TRBD1 (6 bases). Trimming left V 2 bases short and J 8 bases short, with 16 bases between. CDR1 and CDR2 from the germline V gene are SGHVS and FNYEAQ. This CDR3 has 15 residues. The sequenced part of the CDR3 DNA is TGTGCCAGCAGCTTAAGTGGGAGTGAGGGGGATGAG. Translation gives CASSLSGSEGDE. The whole CDR3 protein is CASSLSGSEGDEQFF.

Worth noting for this clone: The read terminates 3 residues before the CDR3 end, so the remaining end is supplied by the germline J gene. The chain carries TRBV5-4 and TRBJ2-1; 9 bases match TRBD2. Germline V CDR1 and CDR2: SGHNT, YYREEE (reference sequence). CDR3 size: 14 residues. The ends lost 0 bases at V and 7 bases at J; junction bases unmatched: 2. CDR3 protein: CASSLVSGSNEQFF. The part of the CDR3 DNA that was read is TGTGCCAGCAGCTTGGTTAGCGGGAGTAATGAG.

With respect to this clone: The missing CDR3 end, 3 residues past where the read stops, is filled in from the germline J gene. The chain has TRBV19 and TRBJ1-2; weak D call: TRBD1 (5 bases). Germline V gene sequence: CDR1 LNHDA, CDR2 SQIVND (reference sequence). The V gene lost 3 bases and the J gene lost 1 base, with 15 bases spanning the gap. This CDR3 has 16 residues. The sequenced part of the CDR3 DNA is TGTGCCAGTAGTATGCTCCGCGCAGGGCGTAACTATGGC. Its translation: CASSMLRAGRNYG. The whole CDR3 sequence is CASSMLRAGRNYGYTF.

This CDR3 is CAISDRTSGGFNEQFF. The part of the CDR3 DNA that was read is TGTGCCATCAGTGACCGTACTAGCGGGGGTTTCAATGAG. V usage is TRBV10-3 and J usage is TRBJ2-1; 11 bases line up with TRBD2. The CDR3 end is not reached by the read, which stops 3 residues before it; the germline J gene fills it in. The CDR3 loop spans 16 amino acids. Germline loops: CDR1 ENHRY, CDR2 SYGVKD. With V trimmed by 3 bases and J by 6 bases, 7 bases remained unmatched.

Comment on this clone: Read coverage stops 3 residues before the CDR3 terminus; the germline J gene supplies the remainder. The rearrangement links TRBV11-3 to TRBJ2-5, with D perhaps matching TRBD2 (6 bases). V lost 5 bases and J lost 1, with 8 bases in between. Per the germline V gene, CDR1 is SGHNT and CDR2 is YENEEA. This CDR3 region has 13 residues. CDR3 DNA (partial): TGTGCCAGCAGCAGGAGGGCCCAAGAGACC. Amino acid sequence: CASSRRAQET. The whole CDR3 region reads CASSRRAQETQYF. The variable domain in full, completed from reference TRBV11-3 and TRBJ2-5, reads EAGVVQSPRYKIIEKKQPVAFWCNPISGHNTLYWYLQNLGQGPELLIRYENEEAVDDSQLPKDRFSAERLKGVDSTLKIQPAELGDSAVYLCASSRRAQETQYFGPGTRLLVL.

A word on this clone: The CDR3 end falls 3 residues outside the read, so it is completed with the germline J gene. The V call is TRBV2, the J call TRBJ2-7, with TRBD2 identical over 10 bases. V trimming: 1 base; J trimming: 3 bases; junction bases outside the gene matches: 0. The CDR3 runs 14 residues. Germline V gives CDR1 SNHLY, CDR2 FYNNEI. The part of the CDR3 DNA that was read is TGTGCCAGCAGTGAAGGGACTAGCGGCTACGAG. Protein sequence: CASSEGTSGYE. The complete CDR3 reads CASSEGTSGYEQYF.

As regards this clone: The read stops 3 residues short of the end of the CDR3; the missing end is completed from the germline J gene. The chain is built from TRBV5-1 and TRBJ2-6; 11 bases align to TRBD1. CDR1 is SGHRS and CDR2 is YFSETQ in the germline V gene. J lost 0 bases, V lost 6 bases, and 8 bases had no gene match. CDR3 length equals 18 residues. Here the CDR3 reads CASTADRGHGSGANVLTF. CDR3 bases read: TGCGCCAGCACCGCGGACAGGGGGCATGGCTCTGGGGCCAACGTC. Complete variable domain (other parts from reference TRBV5-1 and TRBJ2-6): KAGVTQTPRYLIKTRGQQVTLSCSPISGHRSVSWYQQTPGQGLQFLFEYFSETQRNKGNFPGRFSGRQFSNSRSEMNVSTLELGDSALYLCASTADRGHGSGANVLTFGAGSRLTVL.

As for this clone: With the read ending 3 residues before the CDR3 end, the germline J gene is used to fill in that end. The chain recombines TRBV10-3 with TRBJ1-1, with D hard to call. This CDR3 is 13 amino acids long. CDR1 ENHRY and CDR2 SYGVKD come from the germline V gene. V was clipped by 2 bases and J by 1 base, with 5 bases between them. This CDR3 is CAISEAGNTEAFF. The CDR3 DNA, read in part, is TGTGCCATCAGTGAGGCAGGGAACACTGAA.

Comment on this clone: The read halts 3 residues ahead of the CDR3 end, with the missing end drawn from the germline J gene. This chain joins TRBV20-1 and TRBJ1-4; TRBD1 aligns across 7 bases. With V trimmed by 3 bases and J by 8 bases, 3 bases remained unmatched. Germline assignment: CDR1 DFQATT and CDR2 SNEGSKA (reference sequence). The CDR3 extends over 12 amino acids. CDR3 residues: CSASRGEEKLFF. The sequenced part of the CDR3 DNA is TGCAGTGCTAGCAGGGGGGAAGAAAAA.

Regarding this clone: The read is 3 residues too short to cover the CDR3 end, so that end is filled in from the germline J gene. V gene TRBV7-9 combines with J gene TRBJ2-5; maybe TRBD1 (6 bases). Deletions cut 2 bases from V and 1 base from J, with 11 bases between. The CDR3 consists of 15 residues. Germline CDR1 SEHNR, CDR2 FQNEAQ (reference sequence). CDR3 residues: CASSLRLRGQETQYF. CDR3 DNA, as far as it was read: TGTGCCAGCAGCTTAAGACTCAGGGGCCAAGAGACC.

As to this clone: From the germline J gene comes the end of the CDR3, since the read stops 3 residues before it. This sequence joins TRBV2 and TRBJ1-2, with a tentative D call TRBD1 (6 bases). V lost 6 bases to trimming and J lost 7 bases, with 15 bases between them. CDR3 length: 13 amino acids. CDR1 and CDR2 from the germline V gene are SNHLY and FYNNEI. The DNA read from the CDR3 is TGTGCCAGCAGCTCCGGACAGACTACTGGC. Its translation: CASSSGQTTG. The entire CDR3 sequence reads CASSSGQTTGYTF.

The CDR3 protein is CASSAIEINYGYTF. The covered CDR3 bases are TGTGCCAGTAGTGCTATCGAGATAAACTATGGC. The rearrangement joins TRBV19 to TRBJ1-2; no reliable D call. The read finishes 3 residues shy of the CDR3 end, and the germline J gene is used to complete it. CDR3 length: 14 residues. The germline V gene encodes CDR1 LNHDA and CDR2 SQIVND (reference sequence). Trimming pared 5 bases from V and 2 bases from J, leaving 12 bases between.